Shown below are 17 T cell receptor beta chains from a single sample sequenced in a study of blood T cells in healthy people across ages. The use of a sample-barcoded 5' primer and a J-beta primer mix characterized a second PCR of roughly 6 to 11 cycles. Each CDR3 protein is one row after TCRdb ran MiXCR on the 5' RACE reads. The sample lists approximately 810,000 distinct CDR3 sequences, more than 25% occurring once. Sample: blood. All receptors come from an elderly woman in good health.

This clonotype was observed a few times. V usage is TRBV6-1 and J usage is TRBJ2-3; the D gene is possibly TRBD2 (7 bases). The V end was cut by 6 bases, the J end by 2 bases, with 21 bases between. Looked up from germline, CDR1 is MNHNS and CDR2 is SASEGT. The length of the CDR3 is 17 residues. CDR3 loop: CASRGGLGGASTDTQYF. Here the CDR3 DNA reads TGTGCCAGCAGAGGTGGTTTGGGGGGGGCCTCCACAGATACGCAGTATTTT.

This clonotype was recorded many times. V usage is TRBV5-1 and J usage is TRBJ2-3; 11 nucleotides agree with TRBD1. This CDR3 contains 16 residues. Germline V gene lookup returns CDR1 SGHRS and CDR2 YFSETQ. Germline trimming cut 3 bases from V and 3 bases from J; bases unmatched to any gene: 6. Here the CDR3 DNA reads TGCGCCAGCAGCTCCGCCGGGACAGGGGGTACAGATACGCAGTATTTT. Protein: CASSSAGTGGTDTQYF. The full variable domain, completed using reference TRBV5-1 and TRBJ2-3, is KAGVTQTPRYLIKTRGQQVTLSCSPISGHRSVSWYQQTPGQGLQFLFEYFSETQRNKGNFPGRFSGRQFSNSRSEMNVSTLELGDSALYLCASSSAGTGGTDTQYFGPGTRLTVL.

This clonotype has just a few counts. This may be a read error: a much more frequent sequence differs by one nucleotide. In DNA form, the CDR3 reads TGCGCCAGCAGCTTGATGGCGGGGGTTTACAATGAGCAGTACTTC. Its translation is CASSLMAGVYNEQYF. The chain carries TRBV5-1 and TRBJ2-1; 7 bases are a match to TRBD2. The DNA end is a closer match to TRBJ2-7, so the J assignment may be wrong. CDR1 and CDR2 from the germline V gene are SGHRS and YFSETQ. The length of the CDR3 is 15 residues.

This clonotype has a count of ten or more. V gene TRBV4-2 combines with J gene TRBJ2-5; 9 bases are a match to TRBD2. The V gene's germline CDR1 is LGHNA and CDR2 YNFKEQ. This CDR3 is 15 amino acids long. V dropped 4 bases and J dropped 5; count of bases not matched to a gene: 8. CDR3 DNA: TGTGCCAGCAGCCTAGTTCTAGCGGGGAGTGAGACCCAGTACTTC. Translation gives CASSLVLAGSETQYF.

This clonotype was found many times. The chain carries TRBV24-1 and TRBJ2-1; the D is unclear. CDR3 size: 13 residues. Per the germline V gene, CDR1 is KGHDR and CDR2 is SFDVKD. The V and J ends lost 6 bases and 7 bases respectively, with 12 bases between them. The CDR3 nucleotides are TGTGCCACCAGTCGATCGGGTCGTAATGAGCAGTTCTTC. Protein sequence: CATSRSGRNEQFF.

Concerning this clonotype itself: One base away lies a much larger clone, so this may be a sequencing read error. The chain recombines TRBV7-2 with TRBJ1-1; D unresolved. This CDR3 comprises 14 residues. Germline V gives CDR1 SGHTA, CDR2 FQGNSA. The DNA for the CDR3 is TGTGCCGGCAGCCCGTCTTCGGTGCGAACTGAAGCTTTCTTT. Its translation is CAGSPSSVRTEAFF.

The chain joins TRBV6-1 to TRBJ1-2, with D hard to call. Germline V gene lookup returns CDR1 MNHNS and CDR2 SASEGT. There are 15 residues in the CDR3. The ends were cut back, 1 base at V and 6 bases at J, with 15 bases in the middle. The DNA of the CDR3 is TGTGCCAGCAGTGAAGGGGGTCGGGTGGGAAATGGCTACACCTTC. Protein sequence: CASSEGGRVGNGYTF.

The V call is TRBV5-8, the J call TRBJ2-5; 11 nucleotides match TRBD2. Germline V CDR1 and CDR2: SGHTS, YDEGEE. V gave up 4 bases and J gave up 1 base; unmatched junction bases: 9. This CDR3 has 17 amino acids. The CDR3 region is CASSAAYLAGGQETQYF. As DNA, the CDR3 is TGTGCCAGCAGCGCAGCCTACCTAGCGGGGGGCCAAGAGACCCAGTACTTC.

The sample holds many counts of this clonotype. The chain has TRBV5-5 and TRBJ2-1; D perhaps matches TRBD2 (5 bases). The length of the CDR3 is 14 residues. The germline V and J ends were trimmed by 1 base and 9 bases, with 14 bases remaining between them. Germline V gene lookup returns CDR1 SGHKS and CDR2 YYEKEE (reference sequence). CDR3 loop: CASSLPGLASEQFF. As DNA, the CDR3 is TGTGCCAGCAGCTTGCCCGGACTCGCGAGTGAGCAGTTCTTC.

This clonotype was seen only a few times. The gene calls are TRBV2 and TRBJ1-1; unclear D gene. Trimming cost V 7 bases and J 0 bases, with 6 bases left between them. The CDR3 is 12 amino acids. CDR1 SNHLY and CDR2 FYNNEI come from the germline V gene. The CDR3 protein is CASNRMNTEAFF. CDR3 nucleotides: TGTGCCAGCAATCGAATGAACACTGAAGCTTTCTTT.

This clonotype was seen ten or more times. The chain links TRBV7-2 to TRBJ1-2; D is possibly TRBD1 (5 bases). Germline-derived CDR1 and CDR2 are SGHTA and FQGNSA. The CDR3 length is 16 residues. Between the trimmed V and J ends, which lost 0 bases and 2 bases, there was a span of 13 bases. The CDR3: CASSLATTGLNYGYTF. CDR3 sequence (DNA): TGTGCCAGCAGCTTAGCTACAACGGGACTCAACTATGGCTACACCTTC.

A remark on this clonotype: A much larger clone lies a single base off, so this may be a read error. This chain joins TRBV2 and TRBJ2-3; 8 bases align to TRBD1. Germline V CDR1 and CDR2: SNHLY, FYNNEI. V was pared by 7 bases and J by 5 bases, with 8 bases of the junction left unmatched. The CDR3 is 14 amino acids. The CDR3 reads CASMYDRGEDTQYF. In DNA, the CDR3 is TGTGCCAGCATGTACGACAGGGGAGAAGATACGCAGTATTTT. Full variable domain (remainder filled in from reference TRBV2 and TRBJ2-3): EPEVTQTPSHQVTQMGQEVILRCVPISNHLYFYWYRQILGQKVEFLVSFYNNEISEKSEIFDDQFSVERPDGSNFTLKIRSTKLEDSAMYFCASMYDRGEDTQYFGPGTRLTVL.

The sample holds many counts of this clonotype. This rearrangement joins TRBV7-9 to TRBJ1-2; 10 bases fit TRBD1. The CDR3 has 13 amino acids. The trim removed 8 bases at V and 6 bases at J, leaving 6 bases unmatched. Germline V gives CDR1 SEHNR, CDR2 FQNEAQ (reference sequence). As DNA, the CDR3 is TGTGCCAGCGCGGTTGGGACAGGGGATGGCTACACCTTC. It translates to CASAVGTGDGYTF. Full variable domain (rest looked up from reference TRBV7-9 and TRBJ1-2): DTGVSQNPRHKITKRGQNVTFRCDPISEHNRLYWYRQTLGQGPEFLTYFQNEAQLEKSRLLSDRFSAERPKGSFSTLEIQRTEQGDSAMYLCASAVGTGDGYTFGSGTRLTVV.

There are a few counts of this clonotype. The chain employs TRBV6-2 or TRBV6-3 and TRBJ1-6; perhaps TRBD1 as D (5 bases). The CDR3 contains 16 residues. Germline V lookup: CDR1 MNHEY, CDR2 SVGEGT. V lost 4 bases and J lost 7, with 17 bases in between. CDR3: CASSFMSAQGNSPLHF. Here the CDR3 DNA reads TGTGCCAGCAGTTTCATGTCGGCGCAGGGAAATTCACCCCTCCACTTT.

V usage is TRBV9 and J usage is TRBJ2-1, with D possibly matching TRBD2 (5 bases). The CDR3 is 16 amino acids. Germline CDR1 is SGDLS and CDR2 is YYNGEE. V was shortened by 6 bases and J by 0 bases, with 16 bases between the two germline ends. The CDR3 region has the DNA TGTGCCAGCACCCGTTTTATGGGGAGCTCCTACAATGAGCAGTTCTTC. This sequence encodes CASTRFMGSSYNEQFF.

This clonotype was observed at least ten times. The chain uses TRBV7-9 and TRBJ2-7, with 9 bases lining up with TRBD1. CDR3 length: 13 amino acids. Germline CDR1 is SEHNR and CDR2 is FQNEAQ (reference sequence). The V and J ends lost 4 bases and 7 bases, in that order; junction bases with no gene match: 5. The CDR3 sequence is CASSSSGQGEQYF. CDR3 DNA sequence: TGTGCCAGCAGCTCGTCGGGACAGGGTGAGCAGTACTTC.

This clonotype was counted only a few times. This may come from a read error, since a much larger clone is one base off. This chain links TRBV4-3 with TRBJ2-5; 11 positions match TRBD2. The CDR3 runs to 16 residues. CDR1 is LGHNA and CDR2 is YSLEER in the germline V gene. With 0 bases clipped from V and 11 bases from J, the junction kept 11 bases outside the gene matches. The CDR3 sequence is CASSQEPSGGRDEQYF. The CDR3 DNA reads TGCGCCAGCAGCCAAGAACCTAGCGGGGGGCGGGATGAGCAGTACTTC.